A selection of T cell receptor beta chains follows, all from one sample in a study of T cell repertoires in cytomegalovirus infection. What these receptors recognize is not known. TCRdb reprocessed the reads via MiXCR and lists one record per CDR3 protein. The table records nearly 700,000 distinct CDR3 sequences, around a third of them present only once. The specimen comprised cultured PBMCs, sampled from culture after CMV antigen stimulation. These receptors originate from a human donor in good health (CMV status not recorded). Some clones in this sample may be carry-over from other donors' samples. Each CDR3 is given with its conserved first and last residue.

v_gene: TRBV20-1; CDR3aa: CSATGSYSNQPQHF
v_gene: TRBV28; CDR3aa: CASWGGRMKATNEKLFF
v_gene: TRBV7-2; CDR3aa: CASTRRRGGFGSGANVLTF
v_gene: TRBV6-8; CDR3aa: CASSRDNDAGYTF
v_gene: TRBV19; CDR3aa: CVTRHFNQPQHF
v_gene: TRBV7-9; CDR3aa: CASSGRQGRTKNIQYF
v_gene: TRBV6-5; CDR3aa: CASSWDRGLAATEAFF
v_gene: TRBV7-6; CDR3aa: CASSSRDSAYNEQFF
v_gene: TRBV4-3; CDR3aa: CASSQDAPGGETQYF
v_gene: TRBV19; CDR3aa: CASSAGPDYGYTF
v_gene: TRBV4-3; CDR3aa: CASSQNRNYGYTF
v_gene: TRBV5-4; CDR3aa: CASSSTSGRAEKTDTQYF
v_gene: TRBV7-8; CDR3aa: CASSSDRPSSNQPQHF
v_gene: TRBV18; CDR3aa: CASSPPGMDTQYF
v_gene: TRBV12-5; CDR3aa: CASGFNRRYNEQFF
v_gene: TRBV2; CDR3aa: CASSASYGGEQFF
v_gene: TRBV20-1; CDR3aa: CSAEQKLQETQYF
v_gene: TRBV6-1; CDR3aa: CASSEFGNKNSPLHF
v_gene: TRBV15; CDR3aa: CATSRGGTVYGYTF
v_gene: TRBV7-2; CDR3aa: CASSSLGTGGAYEQYF
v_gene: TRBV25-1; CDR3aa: CASRMDEYTEAFF
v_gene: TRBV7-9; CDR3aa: CASSGTGTTPEKLFF
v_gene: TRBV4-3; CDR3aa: CASSFAGGPQNEQFF
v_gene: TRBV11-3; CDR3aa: CASSPGDASSYEQYF
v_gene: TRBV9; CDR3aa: CASSPPGGLGGNTIYF
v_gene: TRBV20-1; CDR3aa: CRTGQDYGYTF
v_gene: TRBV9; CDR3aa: CASSDEQPNSPLHF
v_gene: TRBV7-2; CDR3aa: CASSLVGQMYGYTF
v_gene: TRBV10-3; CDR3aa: CAIRGLAGLSYNEQFF
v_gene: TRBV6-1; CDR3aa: CASSHGNQPQHF
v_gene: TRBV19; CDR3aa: CASSPNAGAYEQYF
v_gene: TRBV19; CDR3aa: CASSITPRAEQFF
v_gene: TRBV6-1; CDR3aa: CASRKTWGDTQYF
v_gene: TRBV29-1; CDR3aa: CSVEDLYNEQFF
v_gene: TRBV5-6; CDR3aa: CASSRDIKNTEAFF
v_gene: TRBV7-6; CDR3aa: CASSSPGGDKITDTQYF
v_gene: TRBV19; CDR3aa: CASSIANDEQYF
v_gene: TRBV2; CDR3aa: CASTVNTEAFF
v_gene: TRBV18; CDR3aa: CASSWSQGSYEQYF
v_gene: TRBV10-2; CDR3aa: CASRGTGGDNEQFF
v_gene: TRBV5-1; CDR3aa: CASSGEPPNSPLHF